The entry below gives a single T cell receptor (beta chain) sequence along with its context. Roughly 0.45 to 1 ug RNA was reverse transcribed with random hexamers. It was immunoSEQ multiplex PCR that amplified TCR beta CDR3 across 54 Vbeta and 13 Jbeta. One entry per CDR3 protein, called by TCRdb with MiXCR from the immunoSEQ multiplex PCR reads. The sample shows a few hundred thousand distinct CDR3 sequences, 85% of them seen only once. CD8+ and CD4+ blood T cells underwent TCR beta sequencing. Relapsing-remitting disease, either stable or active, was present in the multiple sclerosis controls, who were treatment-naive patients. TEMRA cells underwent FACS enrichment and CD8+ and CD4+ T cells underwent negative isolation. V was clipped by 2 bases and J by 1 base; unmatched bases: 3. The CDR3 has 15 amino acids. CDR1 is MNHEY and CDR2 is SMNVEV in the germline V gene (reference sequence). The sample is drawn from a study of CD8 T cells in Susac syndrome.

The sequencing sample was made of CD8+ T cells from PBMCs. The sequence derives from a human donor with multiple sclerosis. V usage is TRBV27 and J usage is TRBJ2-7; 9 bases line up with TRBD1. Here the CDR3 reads CASSLGTGSSYEQYF. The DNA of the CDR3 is TGTGCCAGCAGTTTAGGGACAGGGAGTTCCTACGAGCAGTACTTC.